The clone carrying this T cell receptor beta chain has at least ten counts. Its antigen remains unknown. TCRdb redid the calling of the PCR reads with MiXCR, one entry per CDR3 protein. Of a few hundred thousand distinct CDR3 sequences listed, roughly 24% were seen once; the top ten hold around 0.76%. This entry belongs to a study of molecular identifiers for immune sequencing clone quantification. As for the study in general: Replicate experiments divided RNA from around 20,000 or 100,000 naive CD8 cells into five parts and sequenced four. The study's findings and limits: Effector cells kept over 99% of their molecules in clones above 20 RNA copies, while naive cells kept under 1% there. Barcodes shared by identical TCR molecules could lead to underestimated sizes of highly expanded clones.

Trimming removed 1 base from V and 6 bases from J; junction bases left unmatched: 8. The germline V gene encodes CDR1 KGHDR and CDR2 SFDVKD. This CDR3 comprises 16 residues. With RNA at 10%, 30% or 50%, naive CD8 libraries came from around 20,000 to 1,000,000 sorted cells. The chain combines TRBV24-1 with TRBJ2-1, with 7 bases aligning to TRBD1. The sequenced sample was naive CD8+ T cells from blood, with Jurkat cell RNA spiked in. Subset indicated: FACS-sorted CD8+CD4-CCR7+CD45RA+ naive T cells. The clonotype comes from a human donor in good health. Some libraries in this study had Jurkat cell RNA spiked in. CDR3 nucleotide sequence: TGTGCCACCAGTGATTTTGCCGGGACAGAGGTCAATGAGCAGTTCTTC. It codes for CATSDFAGTEVNEQFF.